These 14 T cell receptor beta chains originate from one sample sequenced in a study of CD8+CD57+ T cells in acquired aplastic anemia. The template for TCR beta VDJ and CDR3 sequence profiling was genomic DNA. TCRdb re-derived calls from the reads in MiXCR, one entry per CDR3 protein. The sample consists of some 150,000 distinct CDR3 sequences, 41% of them appearing once. The sample comprised sorted CD4+, CD8+, or CD8+CD57+ T cells (not recorded which) from PBMCs. The receptors were sampled from a human donor in good health, serving as a control.

This clonotype showed up many times. This chain links TRBV11-2 with TRBJ2-1; TRBD2 matches at 9 bases. CDR1 SGHAT and CDR2 FQNNGV come from the germline V gene. The ends lost 4 bases at V and 3 bases at J; junction bases unmatched: 4. The CDR3 spans 15 residues. The CDR3 sequence is CASSSSSGVYNEQFF. The CDR3 DNA is TGTGCCAGCAGCTCCTCTAGCGGGGTCTACAATGAGCAGTTCTTC.

This clonotype has just a few counts. A much larger clonotype is one base distant, so this may be a read error. V usage is TRBV20-1 and J usage is TRBJ2-5, with 9 bases lining up with TRBD2. The CDR3 totals 14 residues. The germline V gene encodes CDR1 DFQATT and CDR2 SNEGSKA (reference sequence). V lost 3 bases to trimming and J lost 5 bases; unmatched junction nucleotides: 7. The CDR3 sequence is CSARGLALHETQYF. DNA for the CDR3: TGCAGTGCTAGGGGACTAGCTCTCCATGAGACCCAGTACTTC.

V and J are TRBV6-1 and TRBJ1-4; tentatively, D is TRBD1 (5 bases). Looked up from germline, CDR1 is MNHNS and CDR2 is SASEGT. The CDR3 is made up of 13 amino acids. V was cut by 8 bases and J by 7 bases, with 14 bases left in between. CDR3 nucleotide sequence: TGTGCCAGCGGGGGGTCCGTGGGTGAAAAACTGTTTTTT. This translates into CASGGSVGEKLFF.

The table lists this clonotype with many counts. V usage is TRBV15 and J usage is TRBJ1-1; D is unclear. This CDR3 spans 13 amino acids. V dropped 0 bases and J dropped 5 bases, with 7 bases sitting between them. CDR1 and CDR2 (germline): LNHNV, YYDKDF (reference sequence). CDR3 in amino acids: CATSRDSGTEAFF. DNA for the CDR3: TGTGCCACCAGCAGAGATTCGGGAACTGAAGCTTTCTTT.

The V and J genes are TRBV19 and TRBJ1-6, with D perhaps matching TRBD1 (5 bases). CDR1 and CDR2 (germline): LNHDA, SQIVND (reference sequence). V lost 3 bases and J lost 6, with 21 bases in between. CDR3 size: 18 residues. DNA for the CDR3: TGTGCCAGTAGTATCCATCCCCCCGGGACGGAGTTTAATTCACCCCTCCACTTT. Its translation is CASSIHPPGTEFNSPLHF. Full variable domain (remainder filled in from reference TRBV19 and TRBJ1-6): DGGITQSPKYLFRKEGQNVTLSCEQNLNHDAMYWYRQDPGQGLRLIYYSQIVNDFQKGDIAEGYSVSREKKESFPLTVTSAQKNPTAFYLCASSIHPPGTEFNSPLHFGNGTRLTVT.

The V gene is TRBV29-1, the J gene TRBJ1-5, with D uncertain. The CDR3 has 13 amino acids. V lost 3 bases, J lost 1 base, and 7 bases lay in between. The germline V gene has CDR1 SQVTM and CDR2 ANQGSEA. The CDR3 DNA reads TGCAGCGTTGAGCCGGACAGCAATCAGCCCCAGCATTTT. It specifies CSVEPDSNQPQHF.

The chain couples TRBV9 to TRBJ2-6, with D possibly TRBD1 on 5 matching bases. The CDR3 has 16 residues. Trimming removed 0 bases from V and 2 bases from J, with 9 bases in between. Germline V lookup: CDR1 SGDLS, CDR2 YYNGEE. The CDR3 DNA is TGTGCCAGCAGCGTAGGAGCAGGGACTGGGGCCAACGTCCTGACTTTC. Protein product: CASSVGAGTGANVLTF.

The chain uses TRBV20-1 and TRBJ1-5; 12 nucleotides align to TRBD1. J was trimmed by 6 bases and V by 3 bases; bases with no gene match: 6. Germline CDR1 is DFQATT and CDR2 is SNEGSKA (reference sequence). The CDR3 consists of 15 residues. The DNA of the CDR3 is TGCAGTGCTAGTGGGACAGGGGGCGCGGTTCAGCCCCAGCATTTT. It specifies CSASGTGGAVQPQHF.

About this clonotype: Mismatch with germline at one junction end may stem from a read error. The chain carries TRBV7-9 and TRBJ1-2; D is unclear. Germline V gives CDR1 SEHNR, CDR2 FQNEAQ (reference sequence). CDR3 length equals 14 residues. CDR3: CASSLAGPGYDYTF. DNA of the CDR3: TGTGCCAGCAGCTTAGCCGGGCCCGGTTATGACTACACCTTC.

This clonotype was counted a single time. The chain couples TRBV15 to TRBJ1-2; D may be TRBD1 (6 bases). Germline V CDR1 and CDR2: LNHNV, YYDKDF (reference sequence). The germline V and J ends were trimmed by 10 bases and 3 bases, with 15 bases remaining between them. The CDR3 has 13 amino acids. CDR3 loop: CAMAGVRDYGYTF. In DNA, the CDR3 is TGTGCCATGGCAGGGGTACGGGACTATGGCTACACCTTC.

This clonotype occurred many times. J is TRBJ2-6 and V is TRBV20-1; no definite D call. Per the germline V gene, CDR1 is DFQATT and CDR2 is SNEGSKA (reference sequence). The germline V and J ends were trimmed by 7 bases and 2 bases, with 6 bases remaining between them. The CDR3 consists of 12 residues. CDR3 DNA sequence: TGCAGTGTTACAACTGGGGCCAACGTCCTGACTTTC. This gives the protein CSVTTGANVLTF.

This clonotype was detected a few times. This may stem from a read error, because a much larger clone lies one nucleotide away. The conserved phenylalanine or tryptophan is not found at the CDR3 terminus, so this likely reflects a read error. The chain joins TRBV20-1 to TRBJ2-1, with D perhaps being TRBD1 or TRBD2 (5 bases each). This CDR3 is 12 amino acids long. The V gene's germline CDR1 is DFQATT and CDR2 SNEGSKA (reference sequence). The V end was cut by 4 bases, the J end by 11 bases, with 15 bases between. CDR3 DNA: TGCAGTGCTACGATACTGGGGGAAAAGCAGTTCCTC. It codes for CSATILGEKQFL.

This chain connects TRBV3-1 to TRBJ2-2, with 7 bases matching TRBD2. V was clipped by 4 bases and J by 8 bases; unmatched bases: 4. Germline assignment: CDR1 LGHDT and CDR2 YNNKEL (reference sequence). This CDR3 spans 13 amino acids. In DNA, the CDR3 is TGTGCCAGCAGCCCGGGACTACCAGGGGAGCTGTTTTTT. Encoded protein: CASSPGLPGELFF.

V gene TRBV7-8 combines with J gene TRBJ1-1, with unresolved D. The CDR3 length is 13 residues. Trimming took off 8 bases at V and 4 bases at J, with 14 bases between the two ends. Germline loops: CDR1 SGHVS, CDR2 FQNEAQ. This CDR3 is CASGMGEATEAFF. The DNA of the CDR3 is TGTGCCAGCGGTATGGGAGAGGCCACTGAAGCTTTCTTT.